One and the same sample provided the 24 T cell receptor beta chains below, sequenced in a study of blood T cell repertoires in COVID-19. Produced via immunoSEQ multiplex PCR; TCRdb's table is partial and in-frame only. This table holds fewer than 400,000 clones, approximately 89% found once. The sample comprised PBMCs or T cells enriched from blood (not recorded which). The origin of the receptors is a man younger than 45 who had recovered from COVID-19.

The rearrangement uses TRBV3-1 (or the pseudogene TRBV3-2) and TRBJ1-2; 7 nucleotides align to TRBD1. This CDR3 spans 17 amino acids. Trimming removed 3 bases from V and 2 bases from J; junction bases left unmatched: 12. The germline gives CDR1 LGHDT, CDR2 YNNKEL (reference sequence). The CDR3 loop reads CASSHPRGTDKNYGYTF. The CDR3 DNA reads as TGTGCCAGCAGCCATCCTCGGGGGACAGACAAGAACTATGGCTACACCTTC.

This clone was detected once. CDR3 sequence reads: CASSLVGTAHSGNTIYF. The DNA of the CDR3 is TGTGCCAGCAGCTTAGTCGGGACAGCTCACTCTGGAAACACCATATATTTT. This rearrangement joins TRBV11-3 to TRBJ1-3, with TRBD1 identical over 7 bases. The germline V gene has CDR1 SGHNT and CDR2 YENEEA. J gave up 0 bases and V 1 base, and 6 bases lay outside the gene matches. This CDR3 has 17 residues.

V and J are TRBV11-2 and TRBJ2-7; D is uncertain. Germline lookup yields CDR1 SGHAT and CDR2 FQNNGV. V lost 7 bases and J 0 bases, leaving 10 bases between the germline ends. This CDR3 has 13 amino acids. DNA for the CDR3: TGTGCCAGCACAGAGCGCACCTCCTACGAGCAGTACTTC. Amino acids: CASTERTSYEQYF.

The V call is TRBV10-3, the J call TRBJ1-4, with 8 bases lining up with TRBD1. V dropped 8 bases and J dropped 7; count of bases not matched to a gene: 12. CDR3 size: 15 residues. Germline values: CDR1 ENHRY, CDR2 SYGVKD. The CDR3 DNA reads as TGTGCCATCCGCCGGTCCGACAGGGGCGGTGAAAAACTGTTTTTT. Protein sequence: CAIRRSDRGGEKLFF.

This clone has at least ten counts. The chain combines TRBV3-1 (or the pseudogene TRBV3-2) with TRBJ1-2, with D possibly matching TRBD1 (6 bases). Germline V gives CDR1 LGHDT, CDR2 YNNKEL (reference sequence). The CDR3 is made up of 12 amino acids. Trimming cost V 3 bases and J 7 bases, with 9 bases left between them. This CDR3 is CASSHLQGGYTF. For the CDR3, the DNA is TGTGCCAGCAGCCATCTACAGGGTGGCTACACCTTC.

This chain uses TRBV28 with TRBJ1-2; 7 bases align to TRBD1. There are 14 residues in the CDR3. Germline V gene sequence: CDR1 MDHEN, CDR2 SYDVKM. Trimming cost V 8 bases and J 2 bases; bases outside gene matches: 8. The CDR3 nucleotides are TGTGCCAGCGCTTTAGGACAGGCGAACTATGGCTACACCTTC. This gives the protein CASALGQANYGYTF.

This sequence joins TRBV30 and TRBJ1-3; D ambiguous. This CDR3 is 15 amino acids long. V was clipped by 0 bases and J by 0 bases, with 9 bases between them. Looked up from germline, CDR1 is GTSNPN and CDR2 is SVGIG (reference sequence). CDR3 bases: TGTGCCTGGAGTGTATACTTAAGCTCTGGAAACACCATATATTTT. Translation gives CAWSVYLSSGNTIYF.

The CDR3 here is CASSLQGRVLSNSPLHF. The CDR3 bases are TGCGCCAGCAGCCTACAGGGACGGGTTTTGAGCAATTCACCCCTCCACTTT. The V and J genes are TRBV10-2 and TRBJ1-6, with D possibly TRBD1 on 6 matching bases. V gave up 6 bases and J gave up 7 bases, with 22 bases separating them. Germline CDR1 reads WSHSY; CDR2 reads SAAADI. CDR3 length equals 17 residues.

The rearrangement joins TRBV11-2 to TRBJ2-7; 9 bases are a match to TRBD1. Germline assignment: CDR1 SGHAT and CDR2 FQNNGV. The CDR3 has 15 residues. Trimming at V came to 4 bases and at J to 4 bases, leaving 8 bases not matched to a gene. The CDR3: CASSYYRGQGYEQYF. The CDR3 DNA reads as TGTGCCAGCAGCTATTACAGGGGGCAGGGTTACGAGCAGTACTTC.

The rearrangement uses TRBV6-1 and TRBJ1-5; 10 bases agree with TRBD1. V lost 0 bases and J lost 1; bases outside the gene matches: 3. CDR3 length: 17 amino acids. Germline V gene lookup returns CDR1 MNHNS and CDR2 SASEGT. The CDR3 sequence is CASSEAGTGVSNQPQHF. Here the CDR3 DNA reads TGTGCCAGCAGTGAAGCCGGGACAGGGGTAAGCAATCAGCCCCAGCATTTT.

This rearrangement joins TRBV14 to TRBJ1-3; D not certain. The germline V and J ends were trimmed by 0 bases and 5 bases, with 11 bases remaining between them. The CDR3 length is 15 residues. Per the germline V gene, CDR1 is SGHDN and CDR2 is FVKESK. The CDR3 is CASSQEMGKRNTIYF. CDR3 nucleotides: TGTGCCAGCAGCCAAGAAATGGGCAAGAGAAACACCATATATTTT. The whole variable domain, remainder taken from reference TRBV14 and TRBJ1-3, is EAGVTQFPSHSVIEKGQTVTLRCDPISGHDNLYWYRRVMGKEIKFLLHFVKESKQDESGMPNNRFLAERTGGTYSTLKVQPAELEDSGVYFCASSQEMGKRNTIYFGEGSWLTVV.

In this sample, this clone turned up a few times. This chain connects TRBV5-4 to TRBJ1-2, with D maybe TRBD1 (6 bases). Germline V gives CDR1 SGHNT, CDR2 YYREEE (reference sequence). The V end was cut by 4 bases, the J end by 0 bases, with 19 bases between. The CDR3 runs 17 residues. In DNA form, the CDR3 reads TGTGCCAGCAGCCCCGCTCGGACAGTCTATTCTAACTATGGCTACACCTTC. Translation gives CASSPARTVYSNYGYTF.

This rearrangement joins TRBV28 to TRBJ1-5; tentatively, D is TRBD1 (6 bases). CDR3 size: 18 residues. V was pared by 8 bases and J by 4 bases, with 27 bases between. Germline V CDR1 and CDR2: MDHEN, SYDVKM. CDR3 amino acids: CASALPPGHLAFNQPQHF. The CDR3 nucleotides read TGTGCCAGCGCCCTCCCCCCGGGACACTTGGCTTTTAATCAGCCCCAGCATTTT.

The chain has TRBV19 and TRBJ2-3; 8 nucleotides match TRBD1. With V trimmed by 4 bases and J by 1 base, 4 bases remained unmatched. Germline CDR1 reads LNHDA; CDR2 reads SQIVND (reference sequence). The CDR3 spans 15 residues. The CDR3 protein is CASSTTGEGTDTQYF. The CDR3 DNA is TGTGCCAGTAGTACGACAGGGGAGGGCACAGATACGCAGTATTTT.

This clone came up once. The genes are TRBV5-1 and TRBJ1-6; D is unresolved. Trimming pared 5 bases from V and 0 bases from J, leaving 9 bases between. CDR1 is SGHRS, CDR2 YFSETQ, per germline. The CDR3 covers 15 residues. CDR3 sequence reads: CASRRESSYNSPLHF. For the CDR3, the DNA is TGCGCCAGCAGGAGGGAAAGCTCCTATAATTCACCCCTCCACTTT.

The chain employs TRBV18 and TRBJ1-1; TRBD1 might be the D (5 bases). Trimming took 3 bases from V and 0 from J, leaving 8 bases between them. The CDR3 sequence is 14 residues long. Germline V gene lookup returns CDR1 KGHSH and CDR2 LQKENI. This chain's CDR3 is CASSPREVNTEAFF. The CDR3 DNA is TGTGCCAGCTCACCCAGGGAGGTGAACACTGAAGCTTTCTTT.

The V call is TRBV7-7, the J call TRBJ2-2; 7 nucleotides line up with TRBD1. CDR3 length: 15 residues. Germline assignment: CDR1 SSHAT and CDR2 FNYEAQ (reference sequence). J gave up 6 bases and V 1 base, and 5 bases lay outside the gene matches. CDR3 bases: TGTGCCAGCAGCTTAGTCAGACAGGGCCCCGGGGAGCTGTTTTTT. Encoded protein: CASSLVRQGPGELFF.

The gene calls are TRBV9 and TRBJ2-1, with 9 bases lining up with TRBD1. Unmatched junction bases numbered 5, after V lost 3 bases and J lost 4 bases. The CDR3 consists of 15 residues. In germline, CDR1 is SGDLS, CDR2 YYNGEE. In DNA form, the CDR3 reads TGTGCCAGCAGCGAGGGACAGGGCCTGTACAATGAGCAGTTCTTC. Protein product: CASSEGQGLYNEQFF.

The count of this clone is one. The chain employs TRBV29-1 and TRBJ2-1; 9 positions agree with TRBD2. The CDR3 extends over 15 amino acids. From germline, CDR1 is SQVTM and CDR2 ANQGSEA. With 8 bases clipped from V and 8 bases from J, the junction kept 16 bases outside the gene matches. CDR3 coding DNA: TGCAGCTTTTCTGGGGGCGCGGGGGGGCGCTATGAGCAGTTCTTC. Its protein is CSFSGGAGGRYEQFF.

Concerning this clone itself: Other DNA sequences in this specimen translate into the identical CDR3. DNA of the CDR3: TGTGCCAGCAGTAGGGGGTCGTACGAGCAGTACTTC. Encoded protein: CASSRGSYEQYF. This sequence joins TRBV2 and TRBJ2-7, with D perhaps TRBD1 (6 bases). The CDR3 length is 12 residues. Germline CDR1 SNHLY, CDR2 FYNNEI. V was cut by 5 bases and J by 4 bases, with 9 bases left in between.

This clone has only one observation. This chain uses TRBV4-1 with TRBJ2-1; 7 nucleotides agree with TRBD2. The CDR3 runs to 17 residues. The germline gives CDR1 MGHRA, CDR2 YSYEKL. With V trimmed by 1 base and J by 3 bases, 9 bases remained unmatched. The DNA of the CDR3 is TGCGCCAGCAGCCAAGCGGATAGGCTAGCGGACTACAATGAGCAGTTCTTC. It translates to CASSQADRLADYNEQFF.

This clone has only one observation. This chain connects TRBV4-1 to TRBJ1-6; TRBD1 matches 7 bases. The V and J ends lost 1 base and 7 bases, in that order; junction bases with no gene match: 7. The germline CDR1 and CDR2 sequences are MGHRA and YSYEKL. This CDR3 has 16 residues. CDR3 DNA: TGCGCCAGCAGCCAAGGACCCGACAGGGACAATTCACCCCTCCACTTT. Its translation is CASSQGPDRDNSPLHF.

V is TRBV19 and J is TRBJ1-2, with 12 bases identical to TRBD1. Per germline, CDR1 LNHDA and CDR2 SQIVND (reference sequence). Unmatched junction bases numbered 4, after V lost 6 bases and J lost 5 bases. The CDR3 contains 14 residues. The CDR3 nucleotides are TGTGCCAGTAGCCCGGGACAGGGGGCGTATGGCTACACCTTC. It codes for CASSPGQGAYGYTF.

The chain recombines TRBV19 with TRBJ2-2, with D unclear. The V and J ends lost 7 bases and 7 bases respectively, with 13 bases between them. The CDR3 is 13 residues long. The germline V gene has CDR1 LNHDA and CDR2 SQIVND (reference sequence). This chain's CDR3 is CASTRGGVGELFF. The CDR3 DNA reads TGTGCCAGTACCCGTGGTGGAGTCGGGGAGCTGTTTTTT.